Below, one T cell receptor beta chain is given with its context. The antigen remains unidentified. CDR1 is SNHLY, CDR2 FYNNEI, per germline. V dropped 6 bases and J dropped 8; count of bases not matched to a gene: 4. The CDR3 extends over 12 amino acids. This sample was taken from a study of blood T cells in healthy people across ages. Regarding the study as a whole: Naive T cell percentage strongly correlated with TCR beta diversity.

The authors ran a second PCR of about 6 to 11 cycles using a sample-barcoded 5' primer and a J-beta primer mix. Any given sample supplied a minimum of 2.5 million CDR3-containing paired-end reads. One entry per CDR3 protein, called by TCRdb with MiXCR from the 5' RACE reads. The table records hundreds of thousands of distinct CDR3 sequences, about 20% of them present only once. This TCR derives from a man between 70 and 80 years old in good health. V gene TRBV2 combines with J gene TRBJ1-2, with 9 bases identical to TRBD1. Sequenced input: blood. CDR3 loop: CASRPTGGGYTF. CDR3 DNA: TGTGCCAGCAGACCCACAGGGGGCGGCTACACCTTC.